The 18 T cell receptor beta chains below come from one sample, sequenced in a study of shared clonotypes between healthy human individuals. Data came from immunoSEQ multiplex PCR; TCRdb stores just in-frame clones and leaves some out. The table records some 580,000 clones, 98% of them present only once. As defined, naive CD8 cells were CD45RO-negative and positively selected for CCR7, with terminally differentiated effector memory CD45RA+ cells excluded. The sample taken for sequencing was naive CD8+ T cells sorted from blood. The receptors shown here come from a man younger than 45 in good health.

The chain links TRBV12-5 to TRBJ2-3; D is undetermined. V lost 3 bases and J 3 bases, leaving 7 bases between the germline ends. Per the germline V gene, CDR1 is LGHNT and CDR2 is FRNRAP. This CDR3 has 13 residues. Here the CDR3 reads CASGLGVTDTQYF. DNA of the CDR3: TGTGCTAGTGGTTTAGGAGTTACAGATACGCAGTATTTT.

V usage is TRBV14 and J usage is TRBJ2-7; D is perhaps TRBD1 (5 bases). Germline V gene lookup returns CDR1 SGHDN and CDR2 FVKESK. This CDR3 has 14 amino acids. Trimming left V 3 bases short and J 4 bases short, with 13 bases between. The CDR3 region has the DNA TGTGCCAGCAGCCACCTTCTAGGGGATTACGAGCAGTACTTC. It yields the protein CASSHLLGDYEQYF. The variable domain in full, with the rest retrieved from reference TRBV14 and TRBJ2-7, is EAGVTQFPSHSVIEKGQTVTLRCDPISGHDNLYWYRRVMGKEIKFLLHFVKESKQDESGMPNNRFLAERTGGTYSTLKVQPAELEDSGVYFCASSHLLGDYEQYFGPGTRLTVT.

In this sample, this clone turned up once. The rearrangement links TRBV11-2 to TRBJ2-7, with a tentative D call TRBD2 (7 bases). The CDR3 loop spans 14 amino acids. Trimming stripped 4 bases from V and 6 bases from J, with 16 bases between. Germline values: CDR1 SGHAT, CDR2 FQNNGV. The CDR3 is CASSSTRGRLEQYF. In nucleotides, the CDR3 is TGTGCCAGCAGCTCAACGCGGGGGCGTCTCGAGCAGTACTTC.

The V call is TRBV7-8, the J call TRBJ2-7; TRBD2 agrees at 10 bases. Germline CDR1 SGHVS, CDR2 FQNEAQ. The CDR3 loop spans 16 amino acids. V lost 3 bases and J lost 3; bases outside the gene matches: 8. CDR3 coding DNA: TGTGCCAGCAGCTTTCGGACTAGCGGAGTAGTCTACGAGCAGTACTTC. Residues: CASSFRTSGVVYEQYF.

J is TRBJ1-1 and V is TRBV28; a weak D match, TRBD1 (5 bases). Germline CDR1 MDHEN, CDR2 SYDVKM. Trimming stripped 1 base from V and 1 base from J, with 7 bases between. The CDR3 runs to 14 residues. The CDR3 protein is CASSLLTENTEAFF. The CDR3 DNA reads TGTGCCAGCAGTTTATTGACAGAGAACACTGAAGCTTTCTTT. Together with reference TRBV28 and TRBJ1-1, the CDR3 gives the full variable domain: DVKVTQSSRYLVKRTGEKVFLECVQDMDHENMFWYRQDPGLGLRLIYFSYDVKMKEKGDIPEGYSVSREKKERFSLILESASTNQTSMYLCASSLLTENTEAFFGQGTRLTVV.

This chain connects TRBV9 to TRBJ2-2, with TRBD2 matching 8 bases. CDR1 is SGDLS, CDR2 YYNGEE, per germline. The V gene end was trimmed by 3 bases and the J gene end by 5 bases; junction bases not matched to a gene: 3. The CDR3 loop spans 14 amino acids. CDR3 sequence: CASSAGGRTGELFF. Here the CDR3 DNA reads TGTGCCAGCAGCGCGGGAGGGCGGACCGGGGAGCTGTTTTTT. The full variable domain, in which reference TRBV9 and TRBJ2-2 provide the parts outside the CDR3, is DSGVTQTPKHLITATGQRVTLRCSPRSGDLSVYWYQQSLDQGLQFLIQYYNGEERAKGNILERFSAQQFPDLHSELNLSSLELGDSALYFCASSAGGRTGELFFGEGSRLTVL.

Note on this clone: This specimen includes other DNA sequences encoding the same CDR3. The chain employs TRBV7-9 and TRBJ1-1, with D possibly being TRBD1 (6 bases). The CDR3 consists of 14 residues. Trimming stripped 5 bases from V and 0 bases from J, with 10 bases between. Germline V gene sequence: CDR1 SEHNR, CDR2 FQNEAQ (reference sequence). This chain's CDR3 is CASSRTGMNTEAFF. The CDR3, as DNA: TGTGCCAGCAGCCGTACAGGGATGAACACTGAAGCTTTCTTT.

This sequence joins TRBV9 and TRBJ2-1; 10 positions agree with TRBD2. Looked up from germline, CDR1 is SGDLS and CDR2 is YYNGEE. This CDR3 contains 14 residues. The trim removed 2 bases at V and 7 bases at J, leaving 3 bases unmatched. The CDR3 reads CASSVTSGANEQFF. In DNA form, the CDR3 reads TGTGCCAGCAGCGTCACTAGCGGGGCGAATGAGCAGTTCTTC.

The chain couples TRBV4-1 to TRBJ2-7; TRBD2 agrees at 7 bases. The CDR3 is 15 residues long. V lost 0 bases to trimming and J lost 4 bases; unmatched junction nucleotides: 6. Germline CDR1 is MGHRA and CDR2 is YSYEKL. DNA for the CDR3: TGCGCCAGCAGCCAAGATGAAGGACTAGATTACGAGCAGTACTTC. It codes for CASSQDEGLDYEQYF.

This chain joins TRBV7-9 and TRBJ2-1; 9 nucleotides match TRBD2. V lost 3 bases to trimming and J lost 8 bases; unmatched junction nucleotides: 14. There are 17 residues in the CDR3. From germline, CDR1 is SEHNR and CDR2 FQNEAQ (reference sequence). The CDR3 reads CASSFPPFGSGSYEQFF. CDR3 in DNA: TGTGCCAGCAGCTTTCCCCCCTTTGGTAGCGGGAGCTATGAGCAGTTCTTC.

V gene TRBV9 combines with J gene TRBJ2-1; 7 bases are a match to TRBD1. With V trimmed by 3 bases and J by 0 bases, 9 bases remained unmatched. CDR1 is SGDLS, CDR2 YYNGEE, per germline. The CDR3 is 17 amino acids. The CDR3 DNA follows: TGTGCCAGCAGCGGAAACAGGGGATGGACCTCCTACAATGAGCAGTTCTTC. It specifies CASSGNRGWTSYNEQFF.

This clone came up once. The chain combines TRBV29-1 with TRBJ2-5; the D call may be TRBD1 or TRBD2 (7 bases each). There are 14 residues in the CDR3. Germline V gene lookup returns CDR1 SQVTM and CDR2 ANQGSEA. V dropped 5 bases and J dropped 4 bases, with 17 bases sitting between them. The chain's CDR3 is CSVIPRGGLETQYF. CDR3 sequence (DNA): TGCAGCGTTATACCCAGGGGGGGCTTAGAGACCCAGTACTTC.

The chain couples TRBV27 to TRBJ2-2; D possibly matches TRBD1 or TRBD2 (6 bases each). CDR3 length: 16 amino acids. Germline V gene data show CDR1 as MNHEY and CDR2 as SMNVEV (reference sequence). Trimming took off 2 bases at V and 4 bases at J, with 14 bases between the two ends. The CDR3 protein is CASSLSGGLVTGELFF. CDR3 bases: TGTGCCAGCAGTTTAAGTGGGGGGCTGGTCACCGGGGAGCTGTTTTTT.

The chain employs TRBV5-1 and TRBJ2-1, with unresolved D. CDR3 length: 15 amino acids. V was pared by 2 bases and J by 8 bases, with 17 bases between. The V gene's germline CDR1 is SGHRS and CDR2 YFSETQ. In DNA form, the CDR3 reads TGCGCCAGCAGCTTAGAGGACGAGGTCCTCGATGAGCAGTTCTTC. As protein: CASSLEDEVLDEQFF.

This chain links TRBV7-2 with TRBJ2-7, with 13 bases lining up with TRBD2. Germline CDR1 is SGHTA and CDR2 is FQGNSA. J gave up 6 bases and V 1 base, and 0 bases lay outside the gene matches. CDR3 size: 14 residues. The CDR3 DNA reads TGTGCCAGCAGCTTAGGACTAGCGGGAGGCGAGCAGTACTTC. This translates into CASSLGLAGGEQYF.

The chain combines TRBV4-1 with TRBJ2-5, with 8 positions matching TRBD1. CDR1 MGHRA and CDR2 YSYEKL come from the germline V gene. The CDR3 has 16 amino acids. The junction had 5 bases not matched to a gene; V was cut back by 1 base and J by 1 base. CDR3 bases: TGCGCCAGCAGCCAAGCTCGCCAGGGGGCCCAAGAGACCCAGTACTTC. Protein product: CASSQARQGAQETQYF.

The chain is built from TRBV5-5 and TRBJ2-3; no definite D call. Between the trimmed V and J ends, which lost 0 bases and 2 bases, there was a span of 7 bases. This CDR3 region has 14 residues. Germline V gene lookup returns CDR1 SGHKS and CDR2 YYEKEE (reference sequence). The CDR3, as DNA: TGTGCCAGCAGCTTGGCGAGGTACACAGATACGCAGTATTTT. The encoded protein is CASSLARYTDTQYF.

The CDR3 region has the DNA TGTGCCAGCAGCCCGGGACTAGGGACCTACGAGCAGTACTTC. Amino acids: CASSPGLGTYEQYF. V is TRBV11-2 and J is TRBJ2-7, with 8 bases that match TRBD2. The V segment lost 5 bases and the J segment 2 bases; nucleotides outside the gene matches: 5. Germline V gene data show CDR1 as SGHAT and CDR2 as FQNNGV. The CDR3 is 14 amino acids.